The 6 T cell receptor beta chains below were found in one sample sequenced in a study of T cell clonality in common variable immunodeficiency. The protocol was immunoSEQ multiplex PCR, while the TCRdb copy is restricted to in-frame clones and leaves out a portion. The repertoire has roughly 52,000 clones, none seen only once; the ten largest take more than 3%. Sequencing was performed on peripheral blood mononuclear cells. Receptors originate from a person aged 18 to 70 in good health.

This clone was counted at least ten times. CDR3 sequence: CSARGTGEAFF. The CDR3 DNA, read in part, is TGCAGTGCTAGGGGGACAGGGGAA. This chain connects TRBV20-1 to TRBJ1-1, with 9 bases that match TRBD1. The read ends 3 residues shy of where the CDR3 ends; the end is completed using the germline J gene. Germline CDR1 reads DFQATT; CDR2 reads SNEGSKA (reference sequence). This CDR3 has 11 amino acids.

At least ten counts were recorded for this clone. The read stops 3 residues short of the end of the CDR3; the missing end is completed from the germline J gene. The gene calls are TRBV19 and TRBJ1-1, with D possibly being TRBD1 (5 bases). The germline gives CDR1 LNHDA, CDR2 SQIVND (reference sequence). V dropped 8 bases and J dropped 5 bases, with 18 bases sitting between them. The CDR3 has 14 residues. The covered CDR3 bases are TGTGCCAGTTATATACCCCGGGGGGAAACTGAA. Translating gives CASYIPRGETE. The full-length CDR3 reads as CASYIPRGETEAFF.

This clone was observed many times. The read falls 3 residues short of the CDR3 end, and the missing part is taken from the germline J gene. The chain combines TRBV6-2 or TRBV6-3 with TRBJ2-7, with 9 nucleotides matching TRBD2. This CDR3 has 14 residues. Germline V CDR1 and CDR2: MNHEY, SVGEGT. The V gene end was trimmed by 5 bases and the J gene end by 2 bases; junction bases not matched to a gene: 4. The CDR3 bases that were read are TGTGCCAGCAGTAGCGGGAGGAAGACCTACGAG. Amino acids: CASSSGRKTYE. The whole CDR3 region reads CASSSGRKTYEQYF.

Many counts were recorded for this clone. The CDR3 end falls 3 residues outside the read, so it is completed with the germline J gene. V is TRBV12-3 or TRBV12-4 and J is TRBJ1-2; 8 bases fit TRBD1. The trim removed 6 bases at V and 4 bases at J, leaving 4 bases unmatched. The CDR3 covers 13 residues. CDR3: CASSHGQGYGYTF. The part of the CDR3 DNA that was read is TGTGCCAGCAGCCACGGACAGGGCTATGGC.

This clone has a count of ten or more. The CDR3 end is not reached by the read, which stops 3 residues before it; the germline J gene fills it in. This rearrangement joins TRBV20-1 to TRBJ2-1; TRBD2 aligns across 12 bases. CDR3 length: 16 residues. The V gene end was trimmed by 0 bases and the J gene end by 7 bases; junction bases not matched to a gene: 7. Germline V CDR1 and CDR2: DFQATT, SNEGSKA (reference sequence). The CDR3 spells CSARDRRTSGKNEQFF. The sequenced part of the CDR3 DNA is TGCAGTGCTAGAGATAGGCGGACTAGCGGGAAAAATGAG.

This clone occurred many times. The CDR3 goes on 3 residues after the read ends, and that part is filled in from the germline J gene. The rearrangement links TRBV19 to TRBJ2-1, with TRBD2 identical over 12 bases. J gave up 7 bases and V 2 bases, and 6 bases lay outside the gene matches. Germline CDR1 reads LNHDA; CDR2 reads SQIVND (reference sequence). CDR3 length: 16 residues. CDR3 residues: CASSILRTSGVNEQFF. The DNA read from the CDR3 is TGTGCCAGTAGTATATTGCGGACTAGCGGGGTTAATGAG.